Sequencing of this T cell receptor (beta chain) was carried out in a study of blood T cell repertoires in COVID-19. About the research overall: Researchers got acute and convalescent COVID-19 samples from the United States, Italy and Spain.

For recovered donors of Cohort 3, there were two negative PCRs, clearance, or symptom resolution. From germline, CDR1 is SGHDN and CDR2 FVKESK. V lost 1 base to trimming and J lost 5 bases, with 14 bases between them. CDR3 length: 15 residues. TCRdb's copy holds only in-frame clones and misses some; the assay was immunoSEQ multiplex PCR. The sample has 400,000 to 450,000 clones; about 90% are singletons. This sequence was found in a man between 18 and 29 years old who had recovered from COVID-19. The specimen was PBMCs or T cells enriched from blood (not recorded which). This chain uses TRBV14 with TRBJ2-5, with D perhaps matching TRBD2 (7 bases). CDR3 coding DNA: TGTGCCAGCAGCCAAGGAGCGGGGACATCGGAGACCCAGTACTTC. It specifies CASSQGAGTSETQYF.